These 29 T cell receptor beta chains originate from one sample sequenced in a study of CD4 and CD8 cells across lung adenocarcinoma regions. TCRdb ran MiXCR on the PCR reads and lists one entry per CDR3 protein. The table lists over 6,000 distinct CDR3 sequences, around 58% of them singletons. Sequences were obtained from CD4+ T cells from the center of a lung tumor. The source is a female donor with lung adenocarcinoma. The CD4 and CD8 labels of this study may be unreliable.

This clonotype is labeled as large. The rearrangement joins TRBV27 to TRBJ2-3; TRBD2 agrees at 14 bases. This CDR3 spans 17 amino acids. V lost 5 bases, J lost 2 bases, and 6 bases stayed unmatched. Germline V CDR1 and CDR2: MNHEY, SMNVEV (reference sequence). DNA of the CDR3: TGTGCCAGCAGTCCCAGACTAGCGGGAGGGATCACAGATACGCAGTATTTT. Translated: CASSPRLAGGITDTQYF.

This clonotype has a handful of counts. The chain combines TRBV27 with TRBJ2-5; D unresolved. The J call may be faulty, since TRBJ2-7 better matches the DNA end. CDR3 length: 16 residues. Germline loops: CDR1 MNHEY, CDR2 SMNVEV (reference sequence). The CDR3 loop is CASSLVGVALSYEQYF. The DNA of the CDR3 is TGTGCCAGCAGTTTAGTGGGCGTCGCTCTATCCTACGAGCAGTACTTC.

The CDR3 DNA reads as TGTGCCAGTCTACTCAACCTCTACAATGAGCAGTTCTTC. Its translation is CASLLNLYNEQFF. The V and J genes are TRBV6-1 and TRBJ2-1, with no clear D. The V and J ends lost 9 bases and 3 bases respectively, with 12 bases between them. The CDR3 sequence is 13 residues long. CDR1 and CDR2 from the germline V gene are MNHNS and SASEGT.

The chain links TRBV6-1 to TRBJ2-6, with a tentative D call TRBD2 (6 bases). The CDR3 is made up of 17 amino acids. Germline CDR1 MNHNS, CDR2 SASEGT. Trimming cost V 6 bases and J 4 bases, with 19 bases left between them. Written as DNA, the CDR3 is TGTGCCAGCAGGGTCGTTGGGACTCTCTCCGGGGCCAACGTCCTGACTTTC. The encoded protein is CASRVVGTLSGANVLTF.

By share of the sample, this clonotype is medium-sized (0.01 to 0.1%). CDR3 coding DNA: TGTGCCAGCAGCTTAGCGACGGCAACAGATACGCAGTATTTT. It codes for CASSLATATDTQYF. The chain combines TRBV7-6 with TRBJ2-3; D not certain. The V end was cut by 0 bases, the J end by 3 bases, with 7 bases between. This CDR3 has 14 residues. Germline V lookup: CDR1 SGHVS, CDR2 FNYEAQ.

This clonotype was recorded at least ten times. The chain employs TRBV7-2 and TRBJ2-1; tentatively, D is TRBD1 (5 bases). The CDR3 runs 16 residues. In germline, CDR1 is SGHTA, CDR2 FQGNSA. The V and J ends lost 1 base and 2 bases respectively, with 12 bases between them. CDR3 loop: CASSLDVAGTYNEQFF. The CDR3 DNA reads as TGTGCCAGCAGCTTAGACGTGGCAGGGACCTACAATGAGCAGTTCTTC.

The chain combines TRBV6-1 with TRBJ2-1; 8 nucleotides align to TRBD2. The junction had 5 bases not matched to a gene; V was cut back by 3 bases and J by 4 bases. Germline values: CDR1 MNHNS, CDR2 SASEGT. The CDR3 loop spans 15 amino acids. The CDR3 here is CASSDQGLVYNEQFF. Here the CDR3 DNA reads TGTGCCAGCAGTGATCAGGGACTAGTATACAATGAGCAGTTCTTC.

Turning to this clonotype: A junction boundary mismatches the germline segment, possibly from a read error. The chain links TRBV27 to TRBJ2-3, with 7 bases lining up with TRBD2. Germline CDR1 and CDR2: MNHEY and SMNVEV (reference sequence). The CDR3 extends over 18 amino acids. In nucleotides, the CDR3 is TGTGCCAGCAGTGGACTGACTAGCCAGGCCGTGAGCACAGATAAGCAGTATTTT. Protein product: CASSGLTSQAVSTDKQYF.

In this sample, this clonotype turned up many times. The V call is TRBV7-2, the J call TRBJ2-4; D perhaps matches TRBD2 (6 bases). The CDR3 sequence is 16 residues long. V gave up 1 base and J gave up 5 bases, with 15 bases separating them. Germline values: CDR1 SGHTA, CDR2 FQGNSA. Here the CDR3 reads CASSLGPQGGQNIQYF. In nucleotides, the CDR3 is TGTGCCAGCAGCTTAGGACCTCAGGGAGGCCAAAACATTCAGTACTTC.

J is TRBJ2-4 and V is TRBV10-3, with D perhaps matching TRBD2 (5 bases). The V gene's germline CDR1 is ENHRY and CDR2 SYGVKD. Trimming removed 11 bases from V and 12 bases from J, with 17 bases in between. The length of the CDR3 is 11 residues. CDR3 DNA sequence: TGTGCCCTGAGGGCCAAAAATACTCAGTACTTC. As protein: CALRAKNTQYF.

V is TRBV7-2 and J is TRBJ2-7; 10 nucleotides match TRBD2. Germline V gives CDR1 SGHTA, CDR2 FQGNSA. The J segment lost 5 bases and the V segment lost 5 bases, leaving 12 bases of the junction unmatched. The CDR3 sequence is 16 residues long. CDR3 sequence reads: CASSPYSSGGADEQYF. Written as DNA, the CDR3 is TGTGCCAGCAGCCCCTATTCCAGCGGGGGGGCCGACGAGCAGTACTTC.

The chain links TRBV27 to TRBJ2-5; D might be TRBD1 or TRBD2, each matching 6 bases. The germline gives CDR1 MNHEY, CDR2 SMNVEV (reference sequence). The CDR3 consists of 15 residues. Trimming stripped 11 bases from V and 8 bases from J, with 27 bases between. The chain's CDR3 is CAGTNGGGDGNTQYF. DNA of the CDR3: TGTGCCGGGACCAACGGGGGCGGGGACGGAAACACCCAGTACTTC.

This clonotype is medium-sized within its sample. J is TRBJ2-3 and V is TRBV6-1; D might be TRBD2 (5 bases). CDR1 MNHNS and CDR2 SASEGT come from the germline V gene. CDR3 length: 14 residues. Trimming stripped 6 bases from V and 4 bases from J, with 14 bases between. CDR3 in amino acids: CASRASQGPDTQYF. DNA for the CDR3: TGTGCCAGCAGAGCTAGCCAAGGACCAGATACGCAGTATTTT.

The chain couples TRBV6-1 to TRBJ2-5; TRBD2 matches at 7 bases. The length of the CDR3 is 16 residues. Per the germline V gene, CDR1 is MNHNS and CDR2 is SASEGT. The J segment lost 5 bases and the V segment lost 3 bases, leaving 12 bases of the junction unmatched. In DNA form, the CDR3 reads TGTGCCAGCAGTGAGGTTCCCGGACTAGGGAGGGAGACCCAGTACTTC. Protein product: CASSEVPGLGRETQYF.

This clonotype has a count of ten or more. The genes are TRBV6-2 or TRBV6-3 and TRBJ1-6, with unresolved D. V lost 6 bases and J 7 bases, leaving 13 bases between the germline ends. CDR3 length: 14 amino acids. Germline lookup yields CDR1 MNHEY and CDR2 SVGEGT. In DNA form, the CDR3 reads TGTGCCAGCAGACCGGGATCAGCGAATTCACCCCTCCACTTT. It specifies CASRPGSANSPLHF.

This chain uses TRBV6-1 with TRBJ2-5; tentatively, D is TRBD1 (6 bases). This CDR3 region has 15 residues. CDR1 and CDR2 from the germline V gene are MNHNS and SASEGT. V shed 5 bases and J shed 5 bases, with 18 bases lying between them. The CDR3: CASSLTGPELETQYF. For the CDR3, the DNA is TGTGCCAGCAGTCTAACAGGGCCGGAGCTCGAGACCCAGTACTTC.

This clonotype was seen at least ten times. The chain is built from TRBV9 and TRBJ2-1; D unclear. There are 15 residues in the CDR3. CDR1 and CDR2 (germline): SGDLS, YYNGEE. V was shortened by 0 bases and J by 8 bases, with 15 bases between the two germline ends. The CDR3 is CASSVDPLPSDEQFF. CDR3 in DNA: TGTGCCAGCAGCGTAGACCCTTTGCCCAGCGATGAGCAGTTCTTC.

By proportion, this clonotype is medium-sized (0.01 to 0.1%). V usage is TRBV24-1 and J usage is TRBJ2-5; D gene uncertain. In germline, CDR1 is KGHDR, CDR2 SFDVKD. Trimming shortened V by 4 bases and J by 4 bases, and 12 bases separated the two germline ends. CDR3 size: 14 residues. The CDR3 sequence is CATSDYRKGETQYF. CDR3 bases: TGTGCCACCAGTGACTATAGAAAGGGAGAGACCCAGTACTTC.

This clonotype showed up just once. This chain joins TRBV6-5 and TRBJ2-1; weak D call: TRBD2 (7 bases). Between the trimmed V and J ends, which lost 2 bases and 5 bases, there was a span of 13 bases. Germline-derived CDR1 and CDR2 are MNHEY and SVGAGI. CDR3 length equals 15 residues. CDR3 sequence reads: CASSYAGGPHNEQFF. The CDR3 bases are TGTGCCAGCAGTTACGCCGGGGGGCCCCACAATGAGCAGTTCTTC.

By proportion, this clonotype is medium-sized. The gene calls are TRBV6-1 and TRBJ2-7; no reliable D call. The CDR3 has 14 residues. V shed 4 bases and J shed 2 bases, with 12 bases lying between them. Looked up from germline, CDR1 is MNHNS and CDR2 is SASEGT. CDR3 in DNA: TGTGCCAGCAGTGCGGAGCCGAGCGCCTACGAGCAGTACTTC. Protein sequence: CASSAEPSAYEQYF.

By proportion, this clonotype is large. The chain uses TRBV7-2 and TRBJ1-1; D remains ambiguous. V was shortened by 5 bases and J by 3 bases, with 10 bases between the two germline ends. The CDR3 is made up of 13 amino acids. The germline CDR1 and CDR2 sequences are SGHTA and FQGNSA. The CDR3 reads CASSAGSYTEAFF. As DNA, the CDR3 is TGTGCCAGCAGCGCCGGAAGCTACACTGAAGCTTTCTTT.

CDR3 protein: CASGIGSIGKDTQYF. DNA for the CDR3: TGTGCCAGCGGCATTGGGAGCATTGGCAAAGATACGCAGTATTTT. The chain carries TRBV12-3 or TRBV12-4 and TRBJ2-3; a possible D gene is TRBD2 (5 bases). Deletions cut 8 bases from V and 5 bases from J, with 20 bases between. CDR3 length: 15 amino acids.

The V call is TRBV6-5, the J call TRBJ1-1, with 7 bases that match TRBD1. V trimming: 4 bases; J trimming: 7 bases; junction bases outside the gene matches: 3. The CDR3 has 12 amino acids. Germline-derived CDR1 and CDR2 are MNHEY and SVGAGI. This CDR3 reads CASSSTGVEAFF. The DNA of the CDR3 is TGTGCCAGCAGTTCCACAGGGGTTGAAGCTTTCTTT.

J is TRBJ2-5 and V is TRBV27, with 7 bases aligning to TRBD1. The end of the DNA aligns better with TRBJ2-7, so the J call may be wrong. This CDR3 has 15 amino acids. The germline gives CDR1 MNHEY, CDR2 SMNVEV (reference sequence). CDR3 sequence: CASSLSATGTYEQYF. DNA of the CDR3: TGTGCCAGCAGTTTATCCGCGACAGGGACCTACGAGCAGTACTTC.

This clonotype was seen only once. CDR3 sequence reads: CASSPVISGGGGGGGGEQFF. CDR3 coding DNA: TGTGCCAGCAGCCCCGTTATCAGCGGGGGGGGGGGGGGGGGGGGGGGTGAGCAGTTCTTC. The chain combines TRBV7-6 with TRBJ2-1, with TRBD2 matching over 10 bases. Per germline, CDR1 SGHVS and CDR2 FNYEAQ. Trimming cost V 5 bases and J 9 bases; bases outside gene matches: 25. This CDR3 has 20 amino acids. Together with reference TRBV7-6 and TRBJ2-1, the CDR3 gives the full variable domain: GAGVSQSPRYKVTKRGQDVALRCDPISGHVSLYWYRQALGQGPEFLTYFNYEAQQDKSGLPNDRFSAERPEGSISTLTIQRTEQRDSAMYRCASSPVISGGGGGGGGEQFFGPGTRLTVL.

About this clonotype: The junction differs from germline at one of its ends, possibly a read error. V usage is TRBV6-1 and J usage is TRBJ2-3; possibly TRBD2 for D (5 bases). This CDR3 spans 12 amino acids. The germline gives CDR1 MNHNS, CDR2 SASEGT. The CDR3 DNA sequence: TGTGCCAGCAGCGAAGAGGGAGATACGCAGTATTTT. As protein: CASSEEGDTQYF.

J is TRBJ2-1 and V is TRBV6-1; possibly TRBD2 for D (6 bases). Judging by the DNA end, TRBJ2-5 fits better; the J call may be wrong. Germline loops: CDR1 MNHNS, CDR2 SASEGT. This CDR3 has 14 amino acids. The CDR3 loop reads CASSESAPAGTQYF. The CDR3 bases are TGTGCCAGCAGTGAATCCGCTCCAGCGGGGACCCAGTACTTC.

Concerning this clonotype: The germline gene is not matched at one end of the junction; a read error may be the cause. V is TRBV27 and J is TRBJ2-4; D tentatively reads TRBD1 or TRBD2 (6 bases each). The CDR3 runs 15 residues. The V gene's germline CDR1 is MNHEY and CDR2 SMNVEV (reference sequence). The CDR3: CASANGGGEGNIQYF. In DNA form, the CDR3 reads TGTGCCAGCGCCAACGGGGGCGGGGAAGGAAACATCCAGTACTTC.

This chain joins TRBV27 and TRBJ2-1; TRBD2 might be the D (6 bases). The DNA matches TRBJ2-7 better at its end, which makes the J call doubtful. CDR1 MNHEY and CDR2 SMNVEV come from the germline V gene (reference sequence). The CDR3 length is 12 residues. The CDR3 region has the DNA TGTGCCAGCACGGGGGAAGGTCACGAGCAGTACTTC. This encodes CASTGEGHEQYF.